Presented here are 31 T cell receptor beta chains from one specimen sequenced in a study of chemoradiotherapy in HPV16-positive cancers. Clones were sequenced by immunoSEQ multiplex PCR, and TCRdb holds only the in-frame ones, with some missing. The table has approximately 14,000 clones, 70% to 90% seen once. The source was blood, collected from a patient who underwent chemoradiotherapy. Receptor source: a human donor with HPV-associated anogenital cancer.

This clone has just a few counts. This chain joins TRBV7-9 and TRBJ2-7, with D hard to call. Germline loops: CDR1 SEHNR, CDR2 FQNEAQ (reference sequence). V was shortened by 4 bases and J by 3 bases, with 13 bases between the two germline ends. The CDR3 has 14 residues. The CDR3 bases are TGTGCCAGCAGCTCGACGATTAGCCTCTACGAGCAGTACTTC. This translates into CASSSTISLYEQYF.

The table lists this clone with a count of one. The chain recombines TRBV7-6 with TRBJ1-2; D possibly corresponds to TRBD1 (5 bases). CDR3 length: 13 amino acids. V was cut by 5 bases and J by 4 bases, with 11 bases left in between. Germline V gene lookup returns CDR1 SGHVS and CDR2 FNYEAQ. The CDR3 sequence is CASSGPGAYGYTF. Written as DNA, the CDR3 is TGTGCCAGCAGCGGTCCTGGGGCCTATGGCTACACCTTC.

The chain carries TRBV30 and TRBJ1-4; D is unresolved. V dropped 0 bases and J dropped 0 bases, with 17 bases sitting between them. The V gene's germline CDR1 is GTSNPN and CDR2 SVGIG (reference sequence). The CDR3 covers 18 residues. The DNA for the CDR3 is TGTGCCTGGAGTGTACCAGGAGACTGGCGATCAACTAATGAAAAACTGTTTTTT. Translated: CAWSVPGDWRSTNEKLFF.

This clone has just one count. V is TRBV6-1 and J is TRBJ1-1; 7 bases map to TRBD1. The CDR3 contains 13 residues. J gave up 0 bases and V 8 bases, and 3 bases lay outside the gene matches. Germline CDR1 MNHNS, CDR2 SASEGT. The CDR3 protein is CASGGQLNTEAFF. CDR3 in DNA: TGTGCCAGCGGGGGACAGCTGAACACTGAAGCTTTCTTT.

The chain is built from TRBV19 and TRBJ2-5, with a tentative D call TRBD1 (6 bases). CDR1 LNHDA and CDR2 SQIVND come from the germline V gene (reference sequence). Trimming removed 2 bases from V and 2 bases from J, with 12 bases in between. CDR3 length: 15 amino acids. CDR3 sequence (DNA): TGTGCCAGTAGTATATGGGGACACGAACAAGAGACCCAGTACTTC. Protein: CASSIWGHEQETQYF.

The chain couples TRBV6-4 to TRBJ1-2; possible D gene TRBD1, 6 bases. V lost 3 bases, J lost 5 bases, and 10 bases lay in between. Germline CDR1 is MRHNA and CDR2 is SNTAGT. There are 13 residues in the CDR3. Written as DNA, the CDR3 is TGTGCCAGCAGTGATAGGGGGATGTATGGCTACACCTTC. Translating gives CASSDRGMYGYTF.

This rearrangement joins TRBV19 to TRBJ2-5, with 8 bases fitting TRBD2. Germline CDR1 is LNHDA and CDR2 is SQIVND (reference sequence). Unmatched junction bases numbered 4, after V lost 4 bases and J lost 3 bases. This CDR3 is built from 14 residues. In DNA, the CDR3 is TGTGCCAGTAGTAGTAGCGGGGTCAAAGAGACCCAGTACTTC. Translating it yields CASSSSGVKETQYF.

The chain combines TRBV27 with TRBJ2-4, with 10 bases that match TRBD2. The CDR3 length is 20 residues. Germline V lookup: CDR1 MNHEY, CDR2 SMNVEV (reference sequence). V was pared by 9 bases and J by 1 base, with 21 bases of the junction left unmatched. CDR3 in amino acids: CARWGGAGAGGPGAKNIQYF. CDR3 sequence (DNA): TGTGCCAGGTGGGGGGGAGCCGGAGCGGGAGGGCCCGGGGCCAAAAACATTCAGTACTTC.

As for this clone: In the same sample, other DNA sequences code for this CDR3. This chain joins TRBV7-9 and TRBJ2-7, with 9 nucleotides matching TRBD1. Germline trimming cut 4 bases from V and 3 bases from J; bases unmatched to any gene: 7. Germline CDR1 is SEHNR and CDR2 is FQNEAQ (reference sequence). The CDR3 is made up of 15 amino acids. CDR3 nucleotide sequence: TGTGCCAGCAGCTCCCTCCGGGACAGGGTCTACGAGCAGTACTTC. This translates into CASSSLRDRVYEQYF.

The chain carries TRBV15 and TRBJ1-1; D possibly corresponds to TRBD1 (5 bases). The CDR3 runs to 12 residues. Germline lookup yields CDR1 LNHNV and CDR2 YYDKDF (reference sequence). V was shortened by 0 bases and J by 11 bases, with 10 bases between the two germline ends. CDR3 residues: CATSRDQGGAFF. In DNA, the CDR3 is TGTGCCACCAGCAGAGATCAGGGTGGGGCTTTCTTT.

The rearrangement links TRBV19 to TRBJ2-5; TRBD1 matches at 9 bases. The J call is in doubt because the DNA end fits TRBJ2-7 better. This CDR3 has 15 amino acids. The germline V gene has CDR1 LNHDA and CDR2 SQIVND (reference sequence). The CDR3 DNA follows: TGTGCCAGTAGTCCAAGACGGGGACAGGGCTACGAGCAGTACTTC. As protein: CASSPRRGQGYEQYF.

Details on this clone: The junction does not match germline at one end; this may be a read error. The chain couples TRBV7-7 to TRBJ2-3; 8 nucleotides agree with TRBD2. The CDR3 is made up of 14 amino acids. Germline CDR1 SSHAT, CDR2 FNYEAQ (reference sequence). The CDR3 region is CASSLGTSADTQYF. The CDR3 bases are TGTGCTAGCAGCTTAGGGACTAGTGCCGATACGCAGTATTTT.

V and J are TRBV5-1 and TRBJ2-1, with TRBD2 as a possible D gene (6 bases). The germline V gene encodes CDR1 SGHRS and CDR2 YFSETQ. The CDR3 covers 15 residues. V was cut by 2 bases and J by 1 base, with 10 bases left in between. The CDR3 nucleotides are TGCGCCAGCAGCTTTATAGCGGAGTCCTACAATGAGCAGTTCTTC. Translating it yields CASSFIAESYNEQFF.

The CDR3 region has the DNA TGTGCCAGCAGCTTAGGGTTAGGCGTTTACCCCTCCTACGAGCAGTACTTC. This translates into CASSLGLGVYPSYEQYF. The V and J genes are TRBV11-2 and TRBJ2-7; no firm D call. CDR1 is SGHAT and CDR2 is FQNNGV in the germline V gene. V lost 1 base, J lost 0 bases, and 16 bases lay in between. The CDR3 runs to 17 residues.

The rearrangement joins TRBV7-3 to TRBJ1-2; D call uncertain. This CDR3 region has 13 residues. Trimming took off 1 base at V and 6 bases at J, with 9 bases between the two ends. Germline CDR1 and CDR2: SGHTA and FQGTGA. This chain's CDR3 is CASSLNMRDGYTF. CDR3 coding DNA: TGTGCCAGCAGCTTAAATATGCGGGATGGCTACACCTTC.

V gene TRBV9 combines with J gene TRBJ2-1; TRBD1 is a possible D gene (6 bases). There are 16 residues in the CDR3. The V end was cut by 3 bases, the J end by 2 bases, with 15 bases between. In germline, CDR1 is SGDLS, CDR2 YYNGEE. The CDR3 sequence is CASSAQTGLTYNEQFF. CDR3 coding DNA: TGTGCCAGCAGCGCACAAACAGGGCTTACCTACAATGAGCAGTTCTTC.

The chain joins TRBV18 to TRBJ1-1, with 10 bases fitting TRBD1. This CDR3 is 15 amino acids long. The trim removed 3 bases at V and 4 bases at J, leaving 5 bases unmatched. Germline V gene data show CDR1 as KGHSH and CDR2 as LQKENI. The CDR3 coding sequence is TGTGCCAGCTCACCTAGGGACAGGGGCGGCACTGAAGCTTTCTTT. It codes for CASSPRDRGGTEAFF. Supplemented by reference TRBV18 and TRBJ1-1, the full variable domain reads NAGVMQNPRHLVRRRGQEARLRCSPMKGHSHVYWYRQLPEEGLKFMVYLQKENIIDESGMPKERFSAEFPKEGPSILRIQQVVRGDSAAYFCASSPRDRGGTEAFFGQGTRLTVV.

The chain combines TRBV19 with TRBJ2-7; D might be TRBD2 (5 bases). Per germline, CDR1 LNHDA and CDR2 SQIVND (reference sequence). The germline V and J ends were trimmed by 8 bases and 7 bases, with 33 bases remaining between them. This CDR3 region has 18 residues. CDR3 sequence (DNA): TGTGCCAGTCAAGTCTCCATGGGCGCCGGACTCAATTTACGGGAGCAGTACTTC. Its translation: CASQVSMGAGLNLREQYF. Filled out from reference TRBV19 and TRBJ2-7, the complete variable domain reads DGGITQSPKYLFRKEGQNVTLSCEQNLNHDAMYWYRQDPGQGLRLIYYSQIVNDFQKGDIAEGYSVSREKKESFPLTVTSAQKNPTAFYLCASQVSMGAGLNLREQYFGPGTRLTVT.

This chain connects TRBV21-1 to TRBJ1-4. TRBV21-1 is a recognized pseudogene. The CDR3 has 17 residues. The CDR3 DNA is TGTGCCAGCAGCAAAGGGTCGGGGGAGATAATTAATGAAAAACTGTTTTTT. It codes for CASSKGSGEIINEKLFF.

This chain uses TRBV19 with TRBJ2-1, with unresolved D. This CDR3 contains 13 residues. Trimming cost V 8 bases and J 6 bases, with 14 bases left between them. Germline values: CDR1 LNHDA, CDR2 SQIVND (reference sequence). This CDR3 is CASGWTEINEQFF. The DNA of the CDR3 is TGTGCCAGTGGATGGACCGAAATCAATGAGCAGTTCTTC.

The sample holds a few counts of this clone. The V and J genes are TRBV19 and TRBJ1-6; 9 bases map to TRBD1. This CDR3 is built from 14 residues. CDR1 is LNHDA, CDR2 SQIVND, per germline (reference sequence). With V trimmed by 6 bases and J by 8 bases, 5 bases remained unmatched. CDR3 sequence reads: CASRDGQGYSPLHF. CDR3 DNA sequence: TGTGCCAGTAGGGACGGACAGGGGTATTCACCCCTCCACTTT.

The chain joins TRBV19 to TRBJ2-5; D may be TRBD2 (5 bases). The V gene's germline CDR1 is LNHDA and CDR2 SQIVND (reference sequence). The CDR3 runs to 14 residues. V was trimmed by 0 bases and J by 11 bases, leaving 16 bases between them. CDR3 in amino acids: CASSIDYRLGEQYF. The CDR3 DNA reads as TGTGCCAGTAGTATAGACTATCGGCTCGGGGAGCAGTACTTC.

CDR3: CASSSLTSGAYEQYF. Here the CDR3 DNA reads TGCGCCAGCAGTTCCCTGACTAGTGGGGCCTACGAGCAGTACTTC. The chain employs TRBV10-1 and TRBJ2-7, with D perhaps TRBD2 (6 bases). V lost 5 bases and J lost 2, with 16 bases in between. Germline V gives CDR1 WNHNN, CDR2 SYGVQD (reference sequence). CDR3 length equals 15 residues.

The chain uses TRBV2 and TRBJ1-2; D remains unclear. Germline values: CDR1 SNHLY, CDR2 FYNNEI. V was clipped by 3 bases and J by 7 bases, with 15 bases between them. CDR3 length: 14 amino acids. The CDR3 DNA reads TGTGCCAGCAGTGAGCACTCGGGAGGGTCTGGCTACACCTTC. Encoded protein: CASSEHSGGSGYTF.

Only one count was recorded for this clone. V and J are TRBV15 and TRBJ2-2; D gene ambiguous. This CDR3 region has 14 residues. V was cut by 8 bases and J by 1 base, with 11 bases left in between. The germline CDR1 and CDR2 sequences are LNHNV and YYDKDF (reference sequence). The CDR3 loop is CATGGRRNTGELFF. The DNA of the CDR3 is TGTGCCACCGGTGGACGGAGGAACACCGGGGAGCTGTTTTTT.

The rearrangement links TRBV4-2 to TRBJ2-7; 9 bases map to TRBD1. Trimming took 4 bases from V and 5 from J; bases not matched to a gene: 9. This CDR3 has 15 amino acids. Germline lookup yields CDR1 LGHNA and CDR2 YNFKEQ. The CDR3 loop reads CASSLRWTGVDEQYF. The DNA of the CDR3 is TGTGCCAGCAGCCTCAGATGGACAGGGGTCGACGAGCAGTACTTC.

V usage is TRBV30 and J usage is TRBJ1-5, with D tentatively TRBD1 (5 bases). Germline V gives CDR1 GTSNPN, CDR2 SVGIG (reference sequence). This CDR3 is built from 13 residues. The ends were cut back, 1 base at V and 6 bases at J, with 10 bases in the middle. The CDR3 bases are TGTGCCTGGAGTGAGCAGGGCACTCAGCCCCAGCATTTT. This translates into CAWSEQGTQPQHF.

V gene TRBV6-5 combines with J gene TRBJ1-2; no definite D call. The CDR3 has 13 amino acids. Trimming removed 3 bases from V and 5 bases from J, with 10 bases in between. Per the germline V gene, CDR1 is MNHEY and CDR2 is SVGAGI. CDR3 amino acids: CASSYYGQYGYTF. In DNA, the CDR3 is TGTGCCAGCAGTTATTATGGCCAATATGGCTACACCTTC.

CDR3 sequence reads: CAISSSGTDYGYTF. The CDR3 nucleotides read TGTGCCATCAGTTCCTCCGGGACAGACTATGGCTACACCTTC. V is TRBV10-3 and J is TRBJ1-2, with 7 bases aligning to TRBD1. J lost 3 bases, V lost 5 bases, and 6 bases had no gene match. The V gene's germline CDR1 is ENHRY and CDR2 SYGVKD. The CDR3 is 14 residues long.

The count of this clone is one. The V call is TRBV11-2, the J call TRBJ1-1; D not resolved. Per germline, CDR1 SGHAT and CDR2 FQNNGV. The CDR3 totals 13 residues. V was clipped by 2 bases and J by 8 bases, with 12 bases between them. CDR3 region: CASSLRGGPEAFF. CDR3 coding DNA: TGTGCCAGCAGCTTACGTGGCGGACCGGAAGCTTTCTTT.

About this clone itself: Additional DNA sequences in this sample encode the identical CDR3. CDR3: CASSLRGRRNTGELFF. In nucleotides, the CDR3 is TGTGCCAGCAGCTTACGGGGTCGGCGGAACACCGGGGAGCTGTTTTTT. The genes are TRBV11-1 and TRBJ2-2; D perhaps matches TRBD2 (5 bases). This CDR3 is built from 16 residues. Germline V gives CDR1 SGHAT, CDR2 FQDESV (reference sequence). V gave up 2 bases and J gave up 1 base, with 11 bases separating them.